Detailed here is one TCR beta chain. The CDR3 runs to 15 residues. The V and J ends lost 0 bases and 7 bases respectively, with 13 bases between them. Germline CDR1 SGDLS, CDR2 YYNGEE. The data belong to a study of T-cell reconstitution after alpha-beta-depleted transplantation in children. Unique molecular identifiers tagged the TCRbeta library. In TCRdb, the PCR reads were re-called with MiXCR into one record per CDR3 protein. In the table there are more than 85,000 distinct CDR3 sequences, around 10% of which are singletons. The chain uses TRBV9 and TRBJ1-4; D call uncertain. This TCR derives from a human donor who donated a stem cell graft to a child with acute lymphoblastic leukemia. Specimen: PBMCs from the stem cell graft donor, collected from the stem cell graft. Here the CDR3 reads CASSVDGGRPEKLFF. The CDR3 bases are TGTGCCAGCAGCGTAGATGGCGGAAGACCTGAAAAACTGTTTTTT.